Shown below are 20 T cell receptor beta chains from a single sample sequenced in a study of long-term antiretroviral therapy in people with HIV. Assay version v3.0 of immunoSEQ was used, and it was run at survey level. Produced via immunoSEQ multiplex PCR; TCRdb's table is partial and in-frame only. The sample lists about 36,000 clones, roughly 93% occurring once. Here the sequenced sample was unsorted PBMCs, taken 4.1 years after starting antiretroviral therapy. The receptors shown here come from a woman aged 50 to 60 with HIV.

The chain recombines TRBV7-3 with TRBJ2-1; D remains unclear. The germline gives CDR1 SGHTA, CDR2 FQGTGA. Trimming removed 1 base from V and 7 bases from J, with 5 bases in between. This CDR3 is 12 amino acids long. The CDR3, as DNA: TGTGCCAGCAGCTTAAATGCTAATGAGCAGTTCTTC. Its protein is CASSLNANEQFF.

The CDR3 DNA reads TGTGCCAGCAGCCCTAGGGGGACAGGGAACACCGGGGAGCTGTTTTTT. Translating it yields CASSPRGTGNTGELFF. The chain uses TRBV27 and TRBJ2-2; 8 bases map to TRBD1. Trimming removed 6 bases from V and 1 base from J; junction bases left unmatched: 7. In germline, CDR1 is MNHEY, CDR2 SMNVEV (reference sequence). The CDR3 loop spans 16 amino acids.

V usage is TRBV6-5 and J usage is TRBJ1-5; D call uncertain. The CDR3 loop spans 13 amino acids. Germline CDR1 and CDR2: MNHEY and SVGAGI. The V end was cut by 0 bases, the J end by 3 bases, with 3 bases between. The CDR3 here is CASSYSSNQPQHF. The DNA for the CDR3 is TGTGCCAGCAGTTACTCATCCAATCAGCCCCAGCATTTT.

This clone has only one observation. This chain links TRBV2 with TRBJ1-4; 7 bases match TRBD1. V was clipped by 7 bases and J by 2 bases; unmatched bases: 4. There are 14 residues in the CDR3. Looked up from germline, CDR1 is SNHLY and CDR2 is FYNNEI. CDR3 sequence reads: CASKHRGTNEKLFF. CDR3 sequence (DNA): TGTGCCAGCAAACACAGGGGCACTAATGAAAAACTGTTTTTT.

The chain uses TRBV20-1 and TRBJ1-1; D unclear. CDR3 length equals 11 residues. V shed 3 bases and J shed 3 bases, with 5 bases lying between them. Germline CDR1 and CDR2: DFQATT and SNEGSKA (reference sequence). As DNA, the CDR3 is TGCAGTGCTAGGGTTGACACTGAAGCTTTCTTT. Translating gives CSARVDTEAFF.

The chain couples TRBV7-8 to TRBJ2-7; a weak D match, TRBD1 (5 bases). This CDR3 has 16 amino acids. Germline loops: CDR1 SGHVS, CDR2 FQNEAQ. The V end was cut by 1 base, the J end by 5 bases, with 18 bases between. The CDR3 spells CASSLGPTAGQNEQYF. CDR3 in DNA: TGTGCCAGCAGCTTAGGCCCGACGGCAGGGCAGAACGAGCAGTACTTC.

The V gene is TRBV19, the J gene TRBJ2-4, with 10 positions matching TRBD2. The germline V gene has CDR1 LNHDA and CDR2 SQIVND (reference sequence). V trimming: 3 bases; J trimming: 6 bases; junction bases outside the gene matches: 5. CDR3 size: 15 residues. The CDR3 nucleotides are TGTGCCAGTAGTATCCAGCGGGGGGGCGGAAACATTCAGTACTTC. As protein: CASSIQRGGGNIQYF.

The rearrangement uses TRBV13 and TRBJ1-3; possibly TRBD1 for D (6 bases). Trimming pared 5 bases from V and 0 bases from J, leaving 11 bases between. The CDR3 contains 15 residues. Germline V lookup: CDR1 PRHDT, CDR2 FYEKMQ (reference sequence). This chain's CDR3 is CASSLRTASGNTIYF. The CDR3 nucleotides are TGTGCCAGCAGCCTAAGGACAGCCTCTGGAAACACCATATATTTT. Using reference TRBV13 and TRBJ1-3 for the parts outside the CDR3, the full variable domain is AAGVIQSPRHLIKEKRETATLKCYPIPRHDTVYWYQQGPGQDPQFLISFYEKMQSDKGSIPDRFSAQQFSDYHSELNMSSLELGDSALYFCASSLRTASGNTIYFGEGSWLTVV.

The V call is TRBV7-2, the J call TRBJ2-5, with D perhaps TRBD2 (7 bases). Germline CDR1 and CDR2: SGHTA and FQGNSA. CDR3 length equals 16 residues. V was trimmed by 3 bases and J by 4 bases, leaving 18 bases between them. CDR3 amino acids: CASSFNSGGGVETQYF. CDR3 nucleotide sequence: TGTGCCAGCAGCTTCAACTCGGGGGGCGGAGTAGAGACCCAGTACTTC.

This sequence joins TRBV15 and TRBJ2-3; D uncertain. V was shortened by 3 bases and J by 0 bases, with 4 bases between the two germline ends. Germline V CDR1 and CDR2: LNHNV, YYDKDF (reference sequence). This CDR3 is built from 13 residues. The CDR3 sequence: CATSRDSTDTQYF. The CDR3 region has the DNA TGTGCCACCAGCAGGGACAGCACAGATACGCAGTATTTT.

V and J are TRBV7-2 and TRBJ2-5; 8 nucleotides match TRBD2. The V gene end was trimmed by 1 base and the J gene end by 5 bases; junction bases not matched to a gene: 3. CDR3 length: 14 amino acids. Germline loops: CDR1 SGHTA, CDR2 FQGNSA. CDR3 region: CASSLGVAGETQYF. DNA of the CDR3: TGTGCCAGCAGCTTAGGTGTAGCGGGGGAGACCCAGTACTTC.

The CDR3 here is CASSEVQQEKLFF. Here the CDR3 DNA reads TGTGCCAGCAGTGAAGTCCAGCAAGAAAAACTGTTTTTT. The chain joins TRBV6-1 to TRBJ1-4, with D uncertain. Between the trimmed V and J ends, which lost 1 base and 8 bases, there was a span of 8 bases. This CDR3 contains 13 residues. Germline CDR1 reads MNHNS; CDR2 reads SASEGT.

J is TRBJ2-5 and V is TRBV21-1; TRBD1, the table's D call, was not compared with the DNA. TRBV21-1 is described as a pseudogene. The CDR3 is 16 residues long. As DNA, the CDR3 is TGTGCCAGCAGCGATCTCGACAGGGGGCGGGGCGGGACCCAGTACTTC. Encoded protein: CASSDLDRGRGGTQYF.

The chain uses TRBV7-9 and TRBJ2-7; TRBD2 agrees at 8 bases. This CDR3 spans 14 amino acids. Trimming took 4 bases from V and 4 from J; bases not matched to a gene: 6. Per germline, CDR1 SEHNR and CDR2 FQNEAQ (reference sequence). For the CDR3, the DNA is TGTGCCAGCAGCTCCGGGGGGGCGGTTTACGAGCAGTACTTC. Protein: CASSSGGAVYEQYF.

The chain links TRBV2 to TRBJ1-1; D uncertain. V was cut by 6 bases and J by 1 base, with 12 bases left in between. This CDR3 is built from 14 residues. From germline, CDR1 is SNHLY and CDR2 FYNNEI. DNA of the CDR3: TGTGCCAGCAGCTCGGCCGGAAGGAACACTGAAGCTTTCTTT. Its protein is CASSSAGRNTEAFF.

The V and J genes are TRBV27 and TRBJ1-3; D might be TRBD1 (6 bases). Germline V lookup: CDR1 MNHEY, CDR2 SMNVEV (reference sequence). There are 13 residues in the CDR3. V lost 3 bases, J lost 7 bases, and 10 bases lay in between. CDR3 coding DNA: TGTGCCAGCAGTTTGGTTAGGGGGAACACCATATATTTT. It encodes CASSLVRGNTIYF.

The V gene is TRBV27, the J gene TRBJ2-3, with 8 bases lining up with TRBD1. Trimming cost V 5 bases and J 0 bases; bases outside gene matches: 7. Germline CDR1 reads MNHEY; CDR2 reads SMNVEV (reference sequence). The CDR3 covers 16 residues. CDR3 bases: TGTGCCAGCAGTCTCACAGGGGGACTTAGCACAGATACGCAGTATTTT. It is translated as CASSLTGGLSTDTQYF.

This rearrangement joins TRBV2 to TRBJ1-4; possible D gene TRBD1, 5 bases. CDR3 size: 15 residues. Germline lookup yields CDR1 SNHLY and CDR2 FYNNEI. Trimming pared 3 bases from V and 5 bases from J, leaving 13 bases between. CDR3 DNA: TGTGCCAGCAGTGACCTTCAGGGAAGAAATGAAAAACTGTTTTTT. Translation gives CASSDLQGRNEKLFF. Together with reference TRBV2 and TRBJ1-4, the CDR3 gives the full variable domain: EPEVTQTPSHQVTQMGQEVILRCVPISNHLYFYWYRQILGQKVEFLVSFYNNEISEKSEIFDDQFSVERPDGSNFTLKIRSTKLEDSAMYFCASSDLQGRNEKLFFGSGTQLSVL.

The V gene is TRBV19, the J gene TRBJ1-5; maybe TRBD1 (5 bases). Germline assignment: CDR1 LNHDA and CDR2 SQIVND (reference sequence). The CDR3 loop spans 15 amino acids. V gave up 0 bases and J gave up 11 bases, with 17 bases separating them. CDR3 amino acids: CASSIDGGSRETQHF. The DNA of the CDR3 is TGTGCCAGTAGTATAGACGGGGGGAGCCGCGAAACCCAGCATTTT. Full variable domain (outside the CDR3, taken from reference TRBV19 and TRBJ1-5): DGGITQSPKYLFRKEGQNVTLSCEQNLNHDAMYWYRQDPGQGLRLIYYSQIVNDFQKGDIAEGYSVSREKKESFPLTVTSAQKNPTAFYLCASSIDGGSRETQHFGDGTRLSIL.

The chain links TRBV5-1 to TRBJ2-5; D not certain. The V and J ends lost 2 bases and 2 bases respectively, with 10 bases between them. Germline CDR1 is SGHRS and CDR2 is YFSETQ. The length of the CDR3 is 14 residues. CDR3 in amino acids: CASSFVTSQETQYF. Written as DNA, the CDR3 is TGCGCCAGCAGCTTTGTGACATCACAAGAGACCCAGTACTTC.